The 29 T cell receptor beta chains in this list originate from one sample, sequenced in a study of OX40 agonist ivuxolimab in advanced cancers. The assay was immunoSEQ multiplex PCR, and TCRdb's table has in-frame clones only and misses some. The data show more than 80,000 clones, around 90% seen once. The sample in question was CD4+ or CD8+ T cells sorted from blood, obtained in a trial of the OX40 agonist ivuxolimab. The receptors were gathered from an adult with an advanced solid tumor such as melanoma, head and neck, liver or kidney cancer.

Only one count was recorded for this clone. CDR3 nucleotide sequence: TGTGCCAGCAGCGCAGTCCCCCTAGTCGGGGAGCTGTTTTTT. Its translation is CASSAVPLVGELFF. The rearrangement links TRBV9 to TRBJ2-2, with D unresolved. V was shortened by 3 bases and J by 7 bases, with 13 bases between the two germline ends. The CDR3 extends over 14 amino acids. Looked up from germline, CDR1 is SGDLS and CDR2 is YYNGEE.

The rearrangement joins TRBV30 to TRBJ2-1; 11 bases agree with TRBD2. The V gene's germline CDR1 is GTSNPN and CDR2 SVGIG (reference sequence). The V and J ends lost 4 bases and 0 bases, in that order; junction bases with no gene match: 2. CDR3 length equals 15 residues. CDR3 amino acids: CAWTSGRSSYNEQFF. CDR3 coding DNA: TGTGCCTGGACTAGCGGGAGGAGCTCCTACAATGAGCAGTTCTTC.

This clone turned up a few times. The chain joins TRBV30 to TRBJ1-3; the D is unclear. Germline CDR1 and CDR2: GTSNPN and SVGIG (reference sequence). V was clipped by 1 base and J by 0 bases, with 10 bases between them. CDR3 length: 15 residues. The CDR3 protein is CAWSGKGSSGNTIYF. The CDR3 coding sequence is TGTGCCTGGAGTGGAAAGGGCTCCTCTGGAAACACCATATATTTT.

This sequence joins TRBV16 and TRBJ1-5; D call uncertain. V lost 4 bases and J 0 bases, leaving 13 bases between the germline ends. CDR3 length equals 16 residues. Germline V gives CDR1 KGHSY, CDR2 FQNENV. The CDR3 coding sequence is TGTGCCAGCAGCCTCCTCGTCAGGAATAGCAATCAGCCCCAGCATTTT. Encoded protein: CASSLLVRNSNQPQHF.

Only a few counts were recorded for this clone. This rearrangement joins TRBV10-3 to TRBJ1-2; TRBD1 matches 7 bases. CDR1 is ENHRY, CDR2 SYGVKD, per germline. CDR3 length equals 15 residues. The V gene end was trimmed by 6 bases and the J gene end by 3 bases; junction bases not matched to a gene: 10. The CDR3 region has the DNA TGTGCCATCAGGGAGACAGGGATCCCAGACTATGGCTACACCTTC. As protein: CAIRETGIPDYGYTF.

V and J are TRBV5-5 and TRBJ2-5; D tentatively reads TRBD1 or TRBD2 (5 bases each). The CDR3 length is 14 residues. In germline, CDR1 is SGHKS, CDR2 YYEKEE (reference sequence). Trimming took 6 bases from V and 1 from J, leaving 13 bases between them. The chain's CDR3 is CASNKGRIQETQYF. In nucleotides, the CDR3 is TGTGCCAGCAATAAGGGACGTATCCAAGAGACCCAGTACTTC.

This clone was seen a single time. The chain is built from TRBV18 and TRBJ2-7, with 8 bases that match TRBD2. The V gene end was trimmed by 0 bases and the J gene end by 4 bases; junction bases not matched to a gene: 5. Germline CDR1 KGHSH, CDR2 LQKENI. The CDR3 covers 15 residues. The DNA for the CDR3 is TGTGCCAGCTCACCACCGAGCGGGAGTAGGTACGAGCAGTACTTC. This sequence encodes CASSPPSGSRYEQYF.

The genes are TRBV6-6 and TRBJ1-4, with D unclear. Trimming left V 5 bases short and J 0 bases short, with 7 bases between. CDR3 size: 14 residues. CDR1 is MNHNY, CDR2 SVGAGI, per germline (reference sequence). The CDR3 reads CASSRESTNEKLFF. In nucleotides, the CDR3 is TGTGCCAGCAGTCGAGAATCAACTAATGAAAAACTGTTTTTT.

The chain recombines TRBV5-1 with TRBJ2-7, with TRBD1 identical over 8 bases. V lost 4 bases and J lost 6; bases outside the gene matches: 12. This CDR3 comprises 15 residues. CDR1 and CDR2 (germline): SGHRS, YFSETQ. CDR3 sequence reads: CASSLMQGAVGEQYF. CDR3 bases: TGCGCCAGCAGCCTCATGCAGGGGGCGGTTGGCGAGCAGTACTTC.

For the CDR3, the DNA is TGCGCCAGCAGCTCATCTAGCGGGGCCTACAATGAGCAGTTCTTC. This gives the protein CASSSSSGAYNEQFF. The chain joins TRBV5-1 to TRBJ2-1; 9 bases fit TRBD2. Germline CDR1 SGHRS, CDR2 YFSETQ. Unmatched junction bases numbered 3, after V lost 3 bases and J lost 2 bases. The CDR3 covers 15 residues.

The J gene is TRBJ1-5, the V gene TRBV4-1; D gene ambiguous. The CDR3 is 13 residues long. V was clipped by 4 bases and J by 3 bases, with 7 bases between them. CDR1 and CDR2 (germline): MGHRA, YSYEKL. CDR3 sequence reads: CASSLEANQPQHF. Written as DNA, the CDR3 is TGCGCCAGCAGCCTTGAAGCCAATCAGCCCCAGCATTTT.

The V call is TRBV2, the J call TRBJ1-2; TRBD1 is a possible D gene (5 bases). The CDR3 loop spans 15 amino acids. V was pared by 8 bases and J by 2 bases, with 18 bases between. Germline V CDR1 and CDR2: SNHLY, FYNNEI. The CDR3 nucleotides are TGTGCCAGCCAAAAAGAATTAGGGGACAACTATGGCTACACCTTC. Its protein product is CASQKELGDNYGYTF. The entire variable domain, with the rest obtained from reference TRBV2 and TRBJ1-2, is as follows: EPEVTQTPSHQVTQMGQEVILRCVPISNHLYFYWYRQILGQKVEFLVSFYNNEISEKSEIFDDQFSVERPDGSNFTLKIRSTKLEDSAMYFCASQKELGDNYGYTFGSGTRLTVV.

The chain employs TRBV5-1 and TRBJ1-2; 11 bases fit TRBD1. Germline-derived CDR1 and CDR2 are SGHRS and YFSETQ. V lost 4 bases to trimming and J lost 3 bases; unmatched junction nucleotides: 11. CDR3 length equals 17 residues. Written as DNA, the CDR3 is TGCGCCAGCAGCACAACAACGCGGACAGGGGGCTACTATGGCTACACCTTC. Translating gives CASSTTTRTGGYYGYTF.

This chain connects TRBV30 to TRBJ2-7; 10 bases match TRBD2. Per the germline V gene, CDR1 is GTSNPN and CDR2 is SVGIG (reference sequence). With V trimmed by 3 bases and J by 2 bases, 4 bases remained unmatched. The CDR3 spans 14 residues. CDR3 region: CAWSFSGRPYEQYF. The CDR3 nucleotides are TGTGCCTGGAGCTTTAGCGGGAGGCCCTACGAGCAGTACTTC.

V usage is TRBV2 and J usage is TRBJ1-2; possibly TRBD1 for D (5 bases). The CDR3 runs 13 residues. The V gene's germline CDR1 is SNHLY and CDR2 FYNNEI. V dropped 6 bases and J dropped 0 bases, with 8 bases sitting between them. The CDR3 DNA reads TGTGCCAGCAGGGGGGTTCCTAACTATGGCTACACCTTC. This codes for CASRGVPNYGYTF. Drawing the rest from reference TRBV2 and TRBJ1-2, the complete variable domain is EPEVTQTPSHQVTQMGQEVILRCVPISNHLYFYWYRQILGQKVEFLVSFYNNEISEKSEIFDDQFSVERPDGSNFTLKIRSTKLEDSAMYFCASRGVPNYGYTFGSGTRLTVV.

The genes are TRBV28 and TRBJ2-1; 9 bases align to TRBD2. CDR3 size: 14 residues. From germline, CDR1 is MDHEN and CDR2 SYDVKM. V dropped 6 bases and J dropped 7; count of bases not matched to a gene: 7. The CDR3 sequence is CASRTGLAVNEQFF. The CDR3 DNA follows: TGTGCCAGCAGGACGGGACTAGCAGTAAATGAGCAGTTCTTC.

This chain connects TRBV7-3 to TRBJ2-7, with D possibly TRBD2 on 6 matching bases. Germline loops: CDR1 SGHTA, CDR2 FQGTGA. Between the trimmed V and J ends, which lost 5 bases and 7 bases, there was a span of 15 bases. This CDR3 has 13 residues. In DNA, the CDR3 is TGTGCCAGCAGCCCCAGCGAAGGAGGGGAGCAGTACTTC. It specifies CASSPSEGGEQYF.

This clone appeared a few times. The rearrangement links TRBV11-2 to TRBJ2-5, with D possibly TRBD1 on 5 matching bases. Between the trimmed V and J ends, which lost 5 bases and 1 base, there was a span of 8 bases. Germline V gene sequence: CDR1 SGHAT, CDR2 FQNNGV. The CDR3 length is 13 residues. CDR3 in DNA: TGTGCCAGCAGCGTGGACATCCAAGAGACCCAGTACTTC. It is translated as CASSVDIQETQYF.

Concerning this clone itself: This same CDR3 is encoded by further DNA sequences in the sample. The rearrangement uses TRBV18 and TRBJ2-5, with D uncertain. V was cut by 2 bases and J by 5 bases, with 3 bases left in between. The germline V gene has CDR1 KGHSH and CDR2 LQKENI. This CDR3 region has 11 residues. CDR3 DNA sequence: TGTGCCAGCTCACCAACGGAGACCCAGTACTTC. This encodes CASSPTETQYF.

This rearrangement joins TRBV19 to TRBJ1-5; D not certain. The germline V gene has CDR1 LNHDA and CDR2 SQIVND (reference sequence). This CDR3 comprises 12 residues. V lost 6 bases, J lost 8 bases, and 11 bases lay in between. Here the CDR3 reads CASRDRVKPQHF. The CDR3 DNA is TGTGCCAGTAGGGATCGTGTAAAGCCCCAGCATTTT.

The rearrangement links TRBV6-5 to TRBJ2-1; 8 bases line up with TRBD2. Germline assignment: CDR1 MNHEY and CDR2 SVGAGI. V was clipped by 4 bases and J by 7 bases; unmatched bases: 6. The CDR3 runs to 14 residues. This CDR3 reads CASSSVGGGNEQFF. The CDR3, as DNA: TGTGCCAGCAGTTCCGTCGGGGGGGGTAATGAGCAGTTCTTC.

This chain links TRBV18 with TRBJ2-5, with TRBD1 as a possible D gene (6 bases). Per the germline V gene, CDR1 is KGHSH and CDR2 is LQKENI. Between the trimmed V and J ends, which lost 2 bases and 4 bases, there was a span of 14 bases. The CDR3 has 15 amino acids. The CDR3 here is CASSPNQGIGETQYF. The CDR3 region has the DNA TGTGCCAGCTCACCAAATCAGGGGATTGGAGAGACCCAGTACTTC.

In its sample, this clone was seen a few times. The chain employs TRBV5-1 and TRBJ2-7, with a weak D call TRBD2 (5 bases). Germline assignment: CDR1 SGHRS and CDR2 YFSETQ. The CDR3 consists of 13 residues. The V end was cut by 0 bases, the J end by 6 bases, with 10 bases between. The CDR3 reads CASSLVGGPEQYF. CDR3 nucleotide sequence: TGCGCCAGCAGCTTGGTTGGAGGCCCCGAGCAGTACTTC. The variable domain in full, completed from reference TRBV5-1 and TRBJ2-7, reads KAGVTQTPRYLIKTRGQQVTLSCSPISGHRSVSWYQQTPGQGLQFLFEYFSETQRNKGNFPGRFSGRQFSNSRSEMNVSTLELGDSALYLCASSLVGGPEQYFGPGTRLTVT.

The chain recombines TRBV5-5 with TRBJ1-3; D remains ambiguous. The V gene lost 0 bases and the J gene lost 4 bases, with 14 bases spanning the gap. Looked up from germline, CDR1 is SGHKS and CDR2 is YYEKEE (reference sequence). This CDR3 is 16 amino acids long. CDR3 amino acids: CASSLAAASAGNTIYF. The CDR3 DNA reads as TGTGCCAGCAGCTTGGCCGCAGCCTCTGCGGGAAACACCATATATTTT.

V and J are TRBV6-5 and TRBJ1-6; TRBD1 agrees at 7 bases. V shed 3 bases, J shed 6 bases, and the junction held 8 bases outside the gene matches. There are 16 residues in the CDR3. Germline CDR1 reads MNHEY; CDR2 reads SVGAGI. CDR3 protein: CASSYGRYRGNSPLHF. The CDR3 DNA sequence: TGTGCCAGCAGTTATGGTAGATACAGGGGTAATTCACCCCTCCACTTT.

The chain couples TRBV19 to TRBJ1-1; 8 bases match TRBD1. With 0 bases clipped from V and 7 bases from J, the junction kept 10 bases outside the gene matches. Germline V gene sequence: CDR1 LNHDA, CDR2 SQIVND (reference sequence). The CDR3 spans 16 residues. CDR3 loop: CASSIDLGAGGGEAFF. In nucleotides, the CDR3 is TGTGCCAGTAGTATAGATCTAGGTGCAGGGGGCGGTGAAGCTTTCTTT.

The chain links TRBV6-6 to TRBJ2-1, with 10 bases matching TRBD1. J lost 4 bases, V lost 7 bases, and 7 bases had no gene match. The CDR3 sequence is 15 residues long. Germline CDR1 and CDR2: MNHNY and SVGAGI (reference sequence). CDR3 amino acids: CASTYGQGDYNEQFF. In DNA, the CDR3 is TGTGCCAGCACCTACGGACAGGGGGATTACAATGAGCAGTTCTTC.

CDR3 amino acids: CASSGTSGSLNEQFF. CDR3 nucleotide sequence: TGCGCCAGCAGTGGGACTAGCGGGAGTCTCAATGAGCAGTTCTTC. The chain couples TRBV5-1 to TRBJ2-1; TRBD2 matches 14 bases. Germline V gene data show CDR1 as SGHRS and CDR2 as YFSETQ. J was trimmed by 6 bases and V by 5 bases; bases with no gene match: 4. This CDR3 comprises 15 residues.

The V and J genes are TRBV19 and TRBJ2-4; 9 bases line up with TRBD1. Germline values: CDR1 LNHDA, CDR2 SQIVND (reference sequence). CDR3 length: 17 residues. V lost 5 bases, J lost 1 base, and 9 bases stayed unmatched. The CDR3 DNA follows: TGTGCCAGTAGTTACCGGACAGGGGCGAGGGCCAAAAACATTCAGTACTTC. Translation gives CASSYRTGARAKNIQYF. The full variable domain, rest sourced from reference TRBV19 and TRBJ2-4, is DGGITQSPKYLFRKEGQNVTLSCEQNLNHDAMYWYRQDPGQGLRLIYYSQIVNDFQKGDIAEGYSVSREKKESFPLTVTSAQKNPTAFYLCASSYRTGARAKNIQYFGAGTRLSVL.